The text below deals with one TCR beta chain. Its antigen is currently unknown. This specimen belongs to a study of CD8+ T cells in alopecia areata. Regarding the study as a whole: Mice showed TCR sharing more clearly than patients did, possibly owing to HLA. In lesional scalp, particularly from alopecia totalis/universalis, clonality was higher than in normal scalp.

cDNA reverse transcribed from extracted RNA served as the sequencing template. Measured with immunoSEQ multiplex PCR; TCRdb has only the in-frame clones, and not every one. The sample records over 150,000 clones, roughly 56% being singletons. This CDR3 spans 15 amino acids. Trimming left V 1 base short and J 2 bases short, with 11 bases between. The germline gives CDR1 MGHRA, CDR2 YSYEKL. The sequenced sample was CD8+ T cells sorted from blood. The chain couples TRBV4-1 to TRBJ1-2, with D perhaps TRBD1 (5 bases). This sequence originates from a human donor in good health. In DNA, the CDR3 is TGCGCCAGCAGCCAAGCCGGGACTGAGAACTATGGCTACACCTTC. This gives the protein CASSQAGTENYGYTF.